This TCR beta chain was obtained from a study of CD8 T cells in ankylosing spondylitis (dated by TCRdb to 2016 to 2017). Turning to the overall study: T cell receptor beta repertoires were profiled in healthy donors and ankylosing spondylitis patients so that disease-linked TCR variants could be found. The full study cohort was made up of about 25 ankylosing spondylitis patients and fewer than 120 healthy donors. Samples of peripheral blood were taken, and for ankylosing spondylitis patients, synovial fluid was collected as well. Study-wide findings and limitations: Some of the motif variants had been reported before in the synovial fluid and blood of reactive arthritis patients, a finding that suggests common disease-initiation mechanisms. The disease-linked clones were reported to be significantly enriched in matched synovial fluid samples from ankylosing spondylitis patients. A TCR beta motif made up of several highly homologous amino acid variants appeared to be characteristic of blood from ankylosing spondylitis patients. The disease-linked clones had a CD8+ phenotype and were found at relatively low frequencies in peripheral blood.

The junction carries 18 bases between V and J, which are trimmed by 4 bases and 8 bases respectively. Sequences SGHDT (CDR1) and YYEEEE (CDR2) are obtained from the germline V gene. The CDR3 sequence holds 15 residues, the cysteine and phenylalanine included. Of the read, only the CDR3 DNA is kept; its 45 bases are in frame from base 1. Of note for this clonotype: This receptor's antigen is unknown. Base-call qualities are not available, and no considerably larger clone is one nucleotide away.

TCRdb names Illumina HiSeq 2500 as the instrument used. TCR beta libraries were prepared by quantitative 5'-RACE with molecular barcodes. Turning to the authors' computational methods: To identify disease-linked TCR variants, a new computational method was used, one built on a probabilistic model of VDJ rearrangement. TCRdb redid the processing of the public reads, applying fastp at Q25 and MiXCR, and retained in-frame beta chains. Entries are consolidated by CDR3 protein sequence, retaining the most common genes and DNA. These V and J calls rely on TCRdb rather than the paper's analysis. The table for this sample lists around 340,000 distinct CDR3 sequences; roughly 14% of them were counted only once. The ten biggest clones cover about 1.1% of the sample.

The sequenced sample consisted of blood, either unsorted or a sorted T cell fraction (not recorded which). The chain is encoded by TRBV5-6 joined to TRBJ1-4; the D gene identity is not certain. The TCR originated in a male donor with ankylosing spondylitis or in good health (not recorded which). The nucleotides read TGTGCCAGCAGCCGTCAGCCCACTGGAGAAGAAAAACTGTTTTTT. Translated, it reads CASSRQPTGEEKLFF.